The T cell receptor (beta chain) described here comes from a study of CD8 T cells in ankylosing spondylitis. Overall study results and limits: Clones linked with disease were CD8+ and fairly uncommon in the peripheral blood. A TCR beta motif of several highly homologous variants seemed to mark ankylosing spondylitis blood. Disease-linked clones reportedly showed significant enrichment in matched ankylosing spondylitis synovial fluid. Past studies reported some motif variants in reactive arthritis synovial fluid and blood.

Deletions cut 6 bases from V and 2 bases from J, with 22 bases between. The length of the CDR3 is 16 residues. Germline loops: CDR1 SQVTM, CDR2 ANQGSEA. On this clonotype itself: Its antigen is still unknown.

Making use of molecular barcodes, quantitative 5'-RACE generated TCR beta libraries. TCRdb itself ran the 5' RACE reads through MiXCR, one entry per CDR3 protein. The sample carries approximately 500,000 distinct CDR3 sequences, about 13% recorded once. This sequence joins TRBV29-1 and TRBJ2-5; D is undetermined. The sequence was collected from a male donor with ankylosing spondylitis. Sequenced: blood, either unsorted or a sorted T cell fraction (not recorded which). This chain's CDR3 is CSVPNRALDDQETQYF. As DNA, the CDR3 is TGCAGCGTCCCAAACCGGGCCCTAGACGATCAAGAGACCCAGTACTTC.